The 3 T cell receptor beta chains below were found in one sample sequenced in a study of blood T cell repertoires in COVID-19. Profiling relied on immunoSEQ multiplex PCR, and the TCRdb table lists in-frame clones only, not all of them. The sample shows 110,000 or so clones, 81% of them seen only once. The sample consisted of peripheral blood. These receptor sequences come from a woman in her seventies with acute or convalescent COVID-19.

This chain uses TRBV27 with TRBJ2-3, with 13 bases aligning to TRBD2. The CDR3 loop spans 20 amino acids. Trimming took 5 bases from V and 7 from J; bases not matched to a gene: 21. Germline V gene data show CDR1 as MNHEY and CDR2 as SMNVEV (reference sequence). CDR3 nucleotide sequence: TGTGCCAGCAGTCCCACTAGCGGGGGGGCGAAATACACTACTCACAATACGCAGTATTTT. It encodes CASSPTSGGAKYTTHNTQYF.

The chain joins TRBV10-3 to TRBJ2-5, with 9 bases lining up with TRBD2. Germline-derived CDR1 and CDR2 are ENHRY and SYGVKD. CDR3 length equals 16 residues. V gave up 2 bases and J gave up 5 bases; unmatched junction bases: 9. The CDR3 sequence is CAISERGSAGGETQYF. For the CDR3, the DNA is TGTGCCATCAGTGAGAGAGGATCGGCGGGAGGGGAGACCCAGTACTTC.

The rearrangement uses TRBV10-2 and TRBJ1-1, with 7 bases that match TRBD1. The J segment lost 3 bases and the V segment lost 6 bases, leaving 7 bases of the junction unmatched. The CDR3 is made up of 14 amino acids. Looked up from germline, CDR1 is WSHSY and CDR2 is SAAADI. CDR3 DNA sequence: TGCGCCAGCAGAGAAGGCGACAGGGACACTGAAGCTTTCTTT. It translates to CASREGDRDTEAFF.